This TCR beta chain was retrieved from a study of cytomegalovirus exposure and HLA in healthy donors. Turning to the study itself: The 120 validation repertoires were produced on the same platform as the roughly 720 repertoires of the first cohort. This was reported in a later analysis.

Some clones are missing from TCRdb's copy, which holds only in-frame ones; the method was immunoSEQ multiplex PCR. The data contain 150,000 to 160,000 clones, 86% of them singletons. Whole-study findings and limits: Researchers reported that a few CMV-associated chains were confirmed in vitro as CMV antigen-specific. A subsequent analysis found that TCR clusters from the first cohort also tended to co-occur in the roughly 120 validation repertoires, with 90% to 95% of cluster scores above 0. Among TCR beta chains, those listed as cytomegalovirus-associated numbered fewer than 200.

Details on this clone: What it binds is unknown.

The sample consisted of PBMCs. This sequence was found in a human donor in good health.

The CDR3 reads CASSFRDGKNIQYF. Written as DNA, the CDR3 is TGTGCCAGCAGCTTTCGGGATGGCAAAAACATTCAGTACTTC. This rearrangement joins TRBV5-4 to TRBJ2-4; tentatively, D is TRBD2 (5 bases). Trimming shortened V by 2 bases and J by 3 bases, and 9 bases separated the two germline ends. The CDR3 spans 14 residues. The germline gives CDR1 SGHNT, CDR2 YYREEE (reference sequence).